This TCR beta chain was identified during a study of T cell responses to AZD1222 COVID-19 vaccine. The ends were cut back, 1 base at V and 3 bases at J, with 10 bases in the middle. The CDR3 consists of 14 residues. CDR1 is SGHRS and CDR2 is YFSETQ in the germline V gene. The table came from immunoSEQ multiplex PCR; TCRdb's copy has only in-frame clones and leaves some out. The repertoire holds roughly 150,000 clones, with roughly 90% as singletons. Sequences were derived from peripheral blood, sampled on day 0 of AZD1222 vaccination. This chain joins TRBV5-1 and TRBJ1-1; D possibly corresponds to TRBD1 (5 bases). This receptor was obtained from an adult in good health. The DNA of the CDR3 is TGCGCCAGCAGCTTGATAGGGACCGACACTGAAGCTTTCTTT. Translating it yields CASSLIGTDTEAFF. Based on the CDR3 plus reference TRBV5-1 and TRBJ1-1, the full variable domain is KAGVTQTPRYLIKTRGQQVTLSCSPISGHRSVSWYQQTPGQGLQFLFEYFSETQRNKGNFPGRFSGRQFSNSRSEMNVSTLELGDSALYLCASSLIGTDTEAFFGQGTRLTVV.